These 22 T cell receptor beta chains share one sample of origin, sequenced in a study of blood T cell repertoires in COVID-19. TCRdb's table, derived via immunoSEQ multiplex PCR, lists solely in-frame clones and lacks some. The sample yields 270,000 or so clones, roughly nine tenths seen once. Sequencing input: PBMCs or T cells enriched from blood (not recorded which). These receptors originate from a woman under 30 who had recovered from COVID-19.

The CDR3 sequence is CASSHHAPGDPTSSTDTQYF. CDR3 DNA sequence: TGCGCCAGCAGCCACCATGCCCCAGGGGACCCTACCTCTAGCACAGATACGCAGTATTTT. V usage is TRBV4-3 and J usage is TRBJ2-3; TRBD1 might be the D (6 bases). Trimming left V 3 bases short and J 0 bases short, with 25 bases between. This CDR3 has 20 residues. In germline, CDR1 is LGHNA, CDR2 YSLEER.

This chain links TRBV2 with TRBJ2-1; 9 bases match TRBD2. The CDR3 loop spans 14 amino acids. The V gene's germline CDR1 is SNHLY and CDR2 FYNNEI. J gave up 5 bases and V 7 bases, and 6 bases lay outside the gene matches. CDR3 sequence: CASILREGNNEQFF. CDR3 in DNA: TGTGCCAGCATCCTGCGGGAGGGCAACAATGAGCAGTTCTTC. Based on the CDR3 plus reference TRBV2 and TRBJ2-1, the full variable domain is EPEVTQTPSHQVTQMGQEVILRCVPISNHLYFYWYRQILGQKVEFLVSFYNNEISEKSEIFDDQFSVERPDGSNFTLKIRSTKLEDSAMYFCASILREGNNEQFFGPGTRLTVL.

The chain is built from TRBV4-1 and TRBJ2-1, with TRBD2 identical over 11 bases. Germline-derived CDR1 and CDR2 are MGHRA and YSYEKL. The CDR3 contains 17 residues. V shed 1 base, J shed 6 bases, and the junction held 8 bases outside the gene matches. CDR3 protein: CASSQARLAGGSNEQFF. In nucleotides, the CDR3 is TGCGCCAGCAGCCAAGCCCGCCTAGCGGGAGGAAGCAATGAGCAGTTCTTC.

The chain recombines TRBV5-1 with TRBJ2-5; 9 bases match TRBD1. There are 14 residues in the CDR3. Germline lookup yields CDR1 SGHRS and CDR2 YFSETQ. V lost 5 bases and J lost 2; bases outside the gene matches: 4. The CDR3 DNA follows: TGCGCCAGCAGGACAGGGGGGGTGCAAGAGACCCAGTACTTC. This translates into CASRTGGVQETQYF.

The gene calls are TRBV9 and TRBJ2-1; TRBD2 matches at 9 bases. CDR1 is SGDLS, CDR2 YYNGEE, per germline. V was clipped by 4 bases and J by 3 bases; unmatched bases: 8. The CDR3 has 16 residues. Written as DNA, the CDR3 is TGTGCCAGCAGCCCCTTCCTAGCGGGGATCTACAATGAGCAGTTCTTC. Encoded protein: CASSPFLAGIYNEQFF.

This chain joins TRBV10-2 and TRBJ2-5; 11 positions agree with TRBD2. The CDR3 loop spans 16 amino acids. V trimming: 5 bases; J trimming: 4 bases; junction bases outside the gene matches: 9. The germline gives CDR1 WSHSY, CDR2 SAAADI. For the CDR3, the DNA is TGCGCCAGCAGTTTCCAACTAGCGGGAGTAGGAGAGACCCAGTACTTC. This codes for CASSFQLAGVGETQYF.

The gene calls are TRBV5-1 and TRBJ2-6; 7 nucleotides line up with TRBD2. The length of the CDR3 is 16 residues. The germline V gene encodes CDR1 SGHRS and CDR2 YFSETQ. V was pared by 0 bases and J by 1 base, with 1 base of the junction left unmatched. CDR3 amino acids: CASSLGGGSGANVLTF. CDR3 in DNA: TGCGCCAGCAGCTTGGGGGGGGGATCTGGGGCCAACGTCCTGACTTTC.

This clone has a single count. The chain joins TRBV5-1 to TRBJ1-2; 10 bases match TRBD1. J gave up 6 bases and V 4 bases, and 12 bases lay outside the gene matches. CDR3 length: 16 residues. Germline V gives CDR1 SGHRS, CDR2 YFSETQ. CDR3 coding DNA: TGCGCCAGCAGCCCCCACCCCGGGACAGGGGAGGATGGCTACACCTTC. Amino acids: CASSPHPGTGEDGYTF.

This chain uses TRBV3-1 (or the pseudogene TRBV3-2) with TRBJ2-5, with D hard to call. The germline CDR1 and CDR2 sequences are LGHDT and YNNKEL (reference sequence). The V and J ends lost 1 base and 2 bases respectively, with 8 bases between them. The CDR3 runs to 14 residues. This chain's CDR3 is CASSQGAEQETQYF. In DNA, the CDR3 is TGTGCCAGCAGCCAAGGGGCAGAACAAGAGACCCAGTACTTC.

The gene calls are TRBV3-1 (or the pseudogene TRBV3-2) and TRBJ2-2; D ambiguous. The ends were cut back, 1 base at V and 0 bases at J, with 9 bases in the middle. The germline CDR1 and CDR2 sequences are LGHDT and YNNKEL (reference sequence). CDR3 size: 16 residues. For the CDR3, the DNA is TGTGCCAGCAGCCAAGCCGTGGGCCCGAACACCGGGGAGCTGTTTTTT. Translated: CASSQAVGPNTGELFF.

The rearrangement uses TRBV4-3 and TRBJ2-7; D is ambiguous. Germline assignment: CDR1 LGHNA and CDR2 YSLEER. The CDR3 loop spans 14 amino acids. Trimming left V 1 base short and J 3 bases short, with 10 bases between. The CDR3: CASSQGVNSYEQYF. Here the CDR3 DNA reads TGCGCCAGCAGCCAAGGGGTTAACAGCTACGAGCAGTACTTC.

This chain links TRBV12-3 or TRBV12-4 with TRBJ1-2; perhaps TRBD1 as D (5 bases). The CDR3 has 13 residues. V was trimmed by 3 bases and J by 3 bases, leaving 8 bases between them. The CDR3 region is CASSLGGDYGYTF. The CDR3 DNA is TGTGCCAGCAGTTTGGGAGGGGACTATGGCTACACCTTC.

The J gene is TRBJ1-1, the V gene TRBV27; TRBD1 might be the D (6 bases). Trimming took 6 bases from V and 9 from J, leaving 17 bases between them. Per germline, CDR1 MNHEY and CDR2 SMNVEV (reference sequence). This CDR3 contains 13 residues. The CDR3 spells CASRFREGGKAFF. The CDR3 nucleotides read TGTGCCAGCAGGTTTAGGGAGGGGGGGAAAGCTTTCTTT.

The rearrangement joins TRBV7-9 to TRBJ1-5; TRBD1 matches at 7 bases. This CDR3 is built from 18 residues. CDR1 and CDR2 (germline): SEHNR, FQNEAQ (reference sequence). Trimming at V came to 0 bases and at J to 7 bases, leaving 15 bases not matched to a gene. CDR3 region: CASSLAPTGTPGVQPQHF. The DNA for the CDR3 is TGTGCCAGCAGCTTAGCGCCGACAGGGACCCCCGGTGTCCAGCCCCAGCATTTT.

The chain uses TRBV6-4 and TRBJ2-1; 8 bases map to TRBD2. V dropped 0 bases and J dropped 3; count of bases not matched to a gene: 1. This CDR3 comprises 15 residues. Germline assignment: CDR1 MRHNA and CDR2 SNTAGT. For the CDR3, the DNA is TGTGCCAGCAGTGACTCAGCGGGGGACTACAATGAGCAGTTCTTC. Protein product: CASSDSAGDYNEQFF.

This clone was seen once. The rearrangement joins TRBV19 to TRBJ1-1; D unclear. This CDR3 is 14 amino acids long. Per the germline V gene, CDR1 is LNHDA and CDR2 is SQIVND (reference sequence). V was cut by 6 bases and J by 0 bases, with 11 bases left in between. The chain's CDR3 is CASRQATLNTEAFF. In DNA, the CDR3 is TGTGCCAGTAGACAAGCGACTTTGAACACTGAAGCTTTCTTT.

The chain couples TRBV7-2 to TRBJ1-1, with unresolved D. V lost 6 bases and J lost 3, with 14 bases in between. Germline CDR1 SGHTA, CDR2 FQGNSA. CDR3 length: 14 amino acids. CDR3 sequence (DNA): TGTGCCAGCAGACCTACATTAGCGGACACTGAAGCTTTCTTT. Amino acids: CASRPTLADTEAFF.

This rearrangement joins TRBV27 to TRBJ2-7; 9 bases are shared with TRBD2. The CDR3 is 13 amino acids. V gave up 6 bases and J gave up 3 bases; unmatched junction bases: 3. Germline CDR1 is MNHEY and CDR2 is SMNVEV (reference sequence). This CDR3 reads CASSAGGRYEQYF. The CDR3 DNA reads TGTGCCAGCAGCGCGGGGGGGCGCTACGAGCAGTACTTC.

The V call is TRBV4-3, the J call TRBJ2-3, with 10 bases that match TRBD2. The CDR3 totals 17 residues. Trimming at V came to 4 bases and at J to 3 bases, leaving 10 bases not matched to a gene. The V gene's germline CDR1 is LGHNA and CDR2 YSLEER. CDR3 sequence (DNA): TGCGCCAGCAGCCCAAGATACCTAGCGGGGGCTACAGATACGCAGTATTTT. The encoded protein is CASSPRYLAGATDTQYF.

This clone turned up a few times. The rearrangement joins TRBV5-1 to TRBJ2-2, with D possibly being TRBD1 (7 bases). V dropped 0 bases and J dropped 6 bases, with 12 bases sitting between them. Per the germline V gene, CDR1 is SGHRS and CDR2 is YFSETQ. The length of the CDR3 is 15 residues. As DNA, the CDR3 is TGCGCCAGCAGCTTGGCTCAGGGGGAGGCCGGGGAGCTGTTTTTT. As protein: CASSLAQGEAGELFF.

Notes on this clone: Other DNA sequences in the sample encode the same CDR3. The CDR3 sequence: CSVYMNTEAFF. The DNA of the CDR3 is TGCAGCGTTTACATGAACACTGAAGCTTTCTTT. This sequence joins TRBV29-1 and TRBJ1-1; unclear D gene. This CDR3 has 11 amino acids. The germline gives CDR1 SQVTM, CDR2 ANQGSEA. Trimming took off 5 bases at V and 0 bases at J, with 4 bases between the two ends. Full variable domain (remainder filled in from reference TRBV29-1 and TRBJ1-1): SAVISQKPSRDICQRGTSLTIQCQVDSQVTMMFWYRQQPGQSLTLIATANQGSEATYESGFVIDKFPISRPNLTFSTLTVSNMSPEDSSIYLCSVYMNTEAFFGQGTRLTVV.

This chain links TRBV7-8 with TRBJ1-2; no firm D call. Per the germline V gene, CDR1 is SGHVS and CDR2 is FQNEAQ. CDR3 size: 15 residues. Deletions cut 5 bases from V and 6 bases from J, with 19 bases between. The CDR3 region has the DNA TGTGCCAGCAGCCCCCCGGGTCGGGATTACCATGGCTACACCTTC. This encodes CASSPPGRDYHGYTF. The full variable domain, with the rest looked up from reference TRBV7-8 and TRBJ1-2, is GAGVSQSPRYKVAKRGQDVALRCDPISGHVSLFWYQQALGQGPEFLTYFQNEAQLDKSGLPSDRFFAERPEGSVSTLKIQRTQQEDSAVYLCASSPPGRDYHGYTFGSGTRLTVV.